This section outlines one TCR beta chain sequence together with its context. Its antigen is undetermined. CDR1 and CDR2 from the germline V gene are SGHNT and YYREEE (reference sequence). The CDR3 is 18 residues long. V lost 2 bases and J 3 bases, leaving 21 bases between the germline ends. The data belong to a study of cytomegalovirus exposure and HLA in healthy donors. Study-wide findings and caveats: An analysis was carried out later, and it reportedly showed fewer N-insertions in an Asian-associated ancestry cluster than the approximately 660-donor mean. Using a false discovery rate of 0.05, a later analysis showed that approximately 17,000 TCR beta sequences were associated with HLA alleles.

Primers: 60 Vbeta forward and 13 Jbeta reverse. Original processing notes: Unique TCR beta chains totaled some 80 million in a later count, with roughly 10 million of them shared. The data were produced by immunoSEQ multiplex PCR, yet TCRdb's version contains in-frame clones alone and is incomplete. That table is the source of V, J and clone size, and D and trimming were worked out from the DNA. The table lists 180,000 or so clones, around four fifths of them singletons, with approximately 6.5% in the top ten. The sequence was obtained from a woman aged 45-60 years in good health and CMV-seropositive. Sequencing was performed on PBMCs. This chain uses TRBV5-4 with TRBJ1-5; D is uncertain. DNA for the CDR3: TGTGCCAGCAGCTTACTCCACGACAAGGTCTCGGTCAATCAGCCCCAGCATTTT. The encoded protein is CASSLLHDKVSVNQPQHF.